This section outlines one TCR beta chain sequence together with its context. The antigen remains undetermined. This sample stems from a study of T-cell reconstitution after alpha-beta-depleted transplantation in children. Preparation of the TCRbeta library involved a method that used unique molecular identifiers. In TCRdb, the PCR reads were re-called with MiXCR into one record per CDR3 protein. The data hold about 980,000 distinct CDR3 sequences, with 25% to 35% observed a single time. Germline values: CDR1 SGHRS, CDR2 YFSETQ. V dropped 6 bases and J dropped 1; count of bases not matched to a gene: 9. The CDR3 totals 17 residues. Study conclusions and caveats: There were reportedly several hundred expanded graft clones from which alpha-beta T cells came about two months after transplant.

The sequence was obtained from a boy in the first two years of life who had a stem cell transplant for SCID, so the T cells may come from the graft donor. The chain links TRBV5-1 to TRBJ2-2; 10 bases align to TRBD2. The sequences come from PBMCs, mostly from graft donor cells, collected 360 days after TCRalphabeta/CD19-depleted stem cell transplant. The CDR3 coding sequence is TGCGCCAGCAAATTCTTAGCGGGGGGCGAGAACACCGGGGAGCTGTTTTTT. Translating gives CASKFLAGGENTGELFF.